This TCR beta chain was recorded in a study of vaccination effects on CD4 cells after COVID-19. Whole-study results and caveats: The study found marked clonal contraction of infection- and vaccine-induced clones late after vaccination. The study found that only 1 of 255 vaccine-induced clones from healthy vaccinees cross-reacted with common cold coronaviruses.

Generated by immunoSEQ multiplex PCR, the TCRdb table keeps only in-frame clones and is missing some. Altogether tens of thousands of clones are present, roughly 70% being singletons, with the ten largest covering 20% to 25%. The ViraFEST assay expanded antigen-specific CD4+ T cells with viral peptide pools before sequencing. With roughly 9 days of culture completed, CD4+ T cells were isolated. Vaccine recipients lacked prior SARS-CoV-2 infection and had negative nucleocapsid antibodies. IL-2 at around 9.8 IU/ml and peptides at roughly 10 ug/ml were added to cultured PBMC, approximately 2.2 million per well. With regard to this clone: The antigen remains undetermined.

The TCR comes from a human donor who received a COVID-19 vaccine. This material consisted of CD4+ T cells from PBMCs cultured with SARS-CoV-2 spike peptides, taken before COVID-19 vaccination.

CDR3 sequence (DNA): TGCGCCAGCAGGGATAATAGGGACAGGGGTCAGACTGGAAACACCATATATTTT. Translating it yields CASRDNRDRGQTGNTIYF. The V and J genes are TRBV10-1 and TRBJ1-3, with TRBD1 matching 10 bases. The germline V gene encodes CDR1 WNHNN and CDR2 SYGVQD (reference sequence). This CDR3 comprises 18 residues. J was trimmed by 2 bases and V by 6 bases; bases with no gene match: 13.